The rows below give T cell receptor beta chains drawn from one sample of a study of control samples from healthy donors and cancer patients. TCRdb keeps only in-frame clones here, not all; method: immunoSEQ multiplex PCR. This sample carries 30,000 or so clones, roughly 95% of them seen once, and the ten largest clones take approximately 6.6%. Sequences were obtained from blood. These receptors were taken from a man aged 60 to 69 in good health. CDR3s include the opening cysteine and the closing phenylalanine or tryptophan. D genes are given only for firm matches. Clone size is shown for a subset of rows, as once, few, many or a class of expanded clone.

v_call	d_call	clone_size	j_call	cdr3_aa	cdr3_nt
TRBV29-1	-	-	TRBJ1-2	CLVSGGGYGYTF	TGCCTCGTCTCGGGAGGTGGCTATGGCTACACCTTC
TRBV19	-	once	TRBJ2-4	CASSIGGGKNIQYF	TGTGCCAGTAGTATAGGGGGAGGCAAAAACATTCAGTACTTC
TRBV27	-	-	TRBJ1-1	CASSLAGYMNTEAFF	TGTGCCAGCAGCCTCGCGGGATACATGAACACTGAAGCTTTCTTT
TRBV2	-	once	TRBJ2-2	CASSRQGAGELFF	TGTGCCAGCAGTCGTCAGGGCGCCGGGGAGCTGTTTTTT
TRBV18	-	once	TRBJ1-1	CASSPIGAEAFF	TGTGCCAGCTCACCAATAGGCGCGGAAGCTTTCTTT
TRBV7-9	-	-	TRBJ2-1	CASSPTGYNEQFF	TGTGCCAGCAGCCCCACCGGGTACAATGAGCAGTTCTTC
TRBV6-2/TRBV6-3	-	-	TRBJ2-3	CASSTVGDTQYF	TGTGCCAGCAGTACAGTAGGGGATACGCAGTATTTT
TRBV5-1	-	-	TRBJ1-1	CASSTQGTEAFF	TGCGCCAGCAGTACCCAGGGGACTGAAGCTTTCTTT
TRBV2	-	-	TRBJ1-5	CASSAGGGNQPQHF	TGTGCCAGCAGTGCTGGGGGCGGCAATCAGCCCCAGCATTTT
TRBV6-5	-	-	TRBJ1-2	CASSPTRTANYGYTF	TGTGCCAGCAGTCCAACCAGGACAGCTAACTATGGCTACACCTTC
TRBV30	-	-	TRBJ1-2	CAWSRQIVPANYGYTF	TGTGCCTGGAGTAGGCAGATTGTTCCTGCTAACTATGGCTACACCTTC
TRBV5-4	-	-	TRBJ1-1	CASSLAANTEAFF	TGTGCCAGCAGCTTGGCGGCGAACACTGAAGCTTTCTTT
TRBV24-1	-	once	TRBJ1-6	CATSDSGYNSPLHF	TGTGCCACCAGTGACAGCGGGTATAATTCACCCCTCCACTTT
TRBV5-6	-	-	TRBJ2-3	CASSPRDLSSTDTQYF	TGTGCCAGCAGCCCCCGGGACCTTTCTAGCACAGATACGCAGTATTTT
TRBV18	-	-	TRBJ1-3	CASSPREGLKSGNTIYF	TGTGCCAGCTCACCACGGGAGGGGCTCAAGTCTGGAAACACCATATATTTT
TRBV15	TRBD1	-	TRBJ1-5	CATSTTTGNQPQHF	TGTGCCACCAGCACGACGACAGGGAATCAGCCCCAGCATTTT
TRBV6-5	TRBD1	-	TRBJ1-2	CASSYSQGNYGYTF	TGTGCCAGCAGTTACTCACAGGGGAACTATGGCTACACCTTC
TRBV28	-	-	TRBJ2-1	CASKKEGLVGGEQFF	TGTGCCAGCAAGAAGGAGGGACTTGTGGGTGGTGAGCAGTTCTTC
TRBV4-3	-	-	TRBJ1-1	CASSQEGDGLNTEAFF	TGCGCCAGCAGCCAAGAAGGTGACGGCCTGAACACTGAAGCTTTCTTT
TRBV5-1	-	-	TRBJ2-7	CASSLVKGAGDEQYF	TGCGCCAGCAGCTTGGTCAAGGGGGCGGGGGACGAGCAGTACTTC
TRBV11-2	-	-	TRBJ1-4	CASSLSTTAAEKLFF	TGTGCCAGCAGCTTAAGTACGACCGCCGCTGAAAAACTGTTTTTT
TRBV11-2	TRBD2	-	TRBJ2-2	CASEVGTGRTGELFF	TGTGCCAGCGAGGTCGGGACCGGGAGGACCGGGGAGCTGTTTTTT
TRBV19	-	-	TRBJ1-5	CASSQQVGPQHF	TGTGCCAGTTCACAGCAAGTGGGGCCCCAGCATTTT
TRBV14	-	-	TRBJ2-5	CASSLLDTTRETQYF	TGTGCCAGCAGCCTATTAGACACGACCCGGGAGACCCAGTACTTC
TRBV5-8	TRBD1	-	TRBJ2-7	CASSLSQGSEQYF	TGTGCCAGCAGCTTGTCACAGGGGAGCGAGCAGTACTTC
TRBV7-8	-	-	TRBJ1-1	CASSNQRGTYEAFF	TGTGCCAGCAGCAATCAACGGGGTACTTATGAAGCTTTCTTT
TRBV28	TRBD1	-	TRBJ1-3	CASFEQGVTGNTIYF	TGTGCCAGCTTCGAGCAGGGGGTAACTGGAAACACCATATATTTT
TRBV13	TRBD2	-	TRBJ2-3	CASSLWRLAGGPGSTDTQYF	TGTGCCAGCAGCTTATGGCGGCTAGCGGGGGGCCCGGGGAGCACAGATACGCAGTATTTT
TRBV30	-	-	TRBJ1-1	CAWKRNGEREAFF	TGTGCCTGGAAAAGGAACGGTGAACGGGAAGCTTTCTTT
TRBV11-3	-	-	TRBJ2-2	CASSLDLGGYTGELFF	TGTGCCAGCAGCTTAGATCTCGGGGGCTACACCGGGGAGCTGTTTTTT
TRBV4-2	TRBD2	-	TRBJ2-5	CASSQGTSGQETQYF	TGTGCCAGCAGCCAAGGGACTAGCGGCCAAGAGACCCAGTACTTC
TRBV12-5	TRBD1	-	TRBJ2-7	CASGTGEGSYEQYF	TGTGCTAGTGGAACAGGGGAAGGCTCCTACGAGCAGTACTTC